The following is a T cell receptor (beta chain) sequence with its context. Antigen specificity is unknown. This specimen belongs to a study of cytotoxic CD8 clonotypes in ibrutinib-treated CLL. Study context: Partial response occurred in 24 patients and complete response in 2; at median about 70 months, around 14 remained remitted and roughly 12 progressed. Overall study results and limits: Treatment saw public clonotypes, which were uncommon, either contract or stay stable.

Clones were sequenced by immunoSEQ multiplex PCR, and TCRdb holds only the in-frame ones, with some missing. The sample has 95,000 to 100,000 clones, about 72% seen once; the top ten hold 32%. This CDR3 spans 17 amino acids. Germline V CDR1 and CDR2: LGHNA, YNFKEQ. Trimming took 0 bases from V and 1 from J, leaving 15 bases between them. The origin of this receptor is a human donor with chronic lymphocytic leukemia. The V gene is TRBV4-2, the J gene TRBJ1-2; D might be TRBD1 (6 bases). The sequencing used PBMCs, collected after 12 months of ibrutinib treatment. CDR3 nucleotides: TGTGCCAGCAGCCAAGATGTCAGCGGACAGAATAACTATGGCTACACCTTC. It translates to CASSQDVSGQNNYGYTF.